These 15 T cell receptor beta chains were all obtained from the same sample, sequenced in a study of OX40 agonist ivuxolimab in advanced cancers. Clones were read by immunoSEQ multiplex PCR, and TCRdb kept only the in-frame ones, dropping some. The repertoire holds 52,000 or so clones, with roughly 84% as singletons. This material consisted of CD4+ or CD8+ T cells sorted from blood, taken in a trial of the OX40 agonist ivuxolimab. The receptors here all came from an adult with an advanced solid tumor such as melanoma, head and neck, liver or kidney cancer.

The chain employs TRBV15 and TRBJ2-1, with 7 nucleotides matching TRBD1. The CDR3 is made up of 15 amino acids. Germline trimming cut 0 bases from V and 3 bases from J; bases unmatched to any gene: 2. CDR1 LNHNV and CDR2 YYDKDF come from the germline V gene (reference sequence). In DNA form, the CDR3 reads TGTGCCACCAGCAGAGACTCAGGGGGCTACAATGAGCAGTTCTTC. Translation gives CATSRDSGGYNEQFF.

This clone was seen more than once but under ten times. The chain combines TRBV6-5 with TRBJ1-6, with D maybe TRBD1 (6 bases). Trimming stripped 6 bases from V and 7 bases from J, with 16 bases between. Germline assignment: CDR1 MNHEY and CDR2 SVGAGI. This CDR3 is built from 15 residues. CDR3 bases: TGTGCCAGCAGCCTACAGGGAGTGGAAAATTCACCCCTCCACTTT. This codes for CASSLQGVENSPLHF.

The chain couples TRBV9 to TRBJ2-5, with D tentatively TRBD2 (7 bases). This CDR3 is built from 16 residues. V lost 0 bases and J lost 4, with 16 bases in between. From germline, CDR1 is SGDLS and CDR2 YYNGEE. The CDR3 DNA follows: TGTGCCAGCAGCGTAGGGGGGGGCGCAGGTATAGAGACCCAGTACTTC. This gives the protein CASSVGGGAGIETQYF. Together with reference TRBV9 and TRBJ2-5, the CDR3 gives the full variable domain: DSGVTQTPKHLITATGQRVTLRCSPRSGDLSVYWYQQSLDQGLQFLIQYYNGEERAKGNILERFSAQQFPDLHSELNLSSLELGDSALYFCASSVGGGAGIETQYFGPGTRLLVL.

The genes are TRBV2 and TRBJ2-3; 11 bases fit TRBD2. From germline, CDR1 is SNHLY and CDR2 FYNNEI. Unmatched junction bases numbered 6, after V lost 4 bases and J lost 6 bases. The CDR3 covers 15 residues. The CDR3, as DNA: TGTGCCAGCAGTGCCCTAGCGGGAGGCATGGATACGCAGTATTTT. Amino acid sequence: CASSALAGGMDTQYF.

This chain uses TRBV11-3 with TRBJ1-2; tentative D call: TRBD1 (5 bases). V was clipped by 4 bases and J by 7 bases, with 22 bases between them. The CDR3 consists of 16 residues. In germline, CDR1 is SGHNT, CDR2 YENEEA. In DNA, the CDR3 is TGTGCCAGCAGCTCGGGCCCCGGGGGTTGGGAATTTGGCTACACCTTC. Amino acid sequence: CASSSGPGGWEFGYTF.

The chain is built from TRBV19 and TRBJ1-5, with D hard to call. The CDR3 runs to 17 residues. The ends were cut back, 4 bases at V and 0 bases at J, with 16 bases in the middle. The germline CDR1 and CDR2 sequences are LNHDA and SQIVND (reference sequence). CDR3 in DNA: TGTGCCAGTAGTAGAGAACAAGCCATCTATAGCAATCAGCCCCAGCATTTT. It encodes CASSREQAIYSNQPQHF.

V and J are TRBV21-1 and TRBJ2-2; the listed D gene, TRBD2, was not tested against the DNA. TRBV21-1 is designated a pseudogene. The CDR3 sequence is 17 residues long. CDR3 sequence (DNA): TGTGCCAGCAGCCGAAGGACTAGCGGGAGGTTCACCGGGGAGCTGTTTTTT. Residues: CASSRRTSGRFTGELFF.

This CDR3 reads CASSPDRRNTGELFF. The CDR3 DNA is TGTGCCAGCTCACCCGACAGGAGGAACACCGGGGAGCTGTTTTTT. The rearrangement uses TRBV18 and TRBJ2-2; a possible D gene is TRBD1 (6 bases). There are 15 residues in the CDR3. V was clipped by 3 bases and J by 1 base, with 9 bases between them. The germline V gene encodes CDR1 KGHSH and CDR2 LQKENI.

J is TRBJ1-4 and V is TRBV19; unclear D gene. The germline gives CDR1 LNHDA, CDR2 SQIVND (reference sequence). The length of the CDR3 is 14 residues. Trimming left V 6 bases short and J 4 bases short, with 12 bases between. The DNA for the CDR3 is TGTGCCAGTAGCCCCGCGTACAGTAATGAAAAACTGTTTTTT. Translated, it gives CASSPAYSNEKLFF.

A few counts support this clone. This chain links TRBV30 with TRBJ2-3, with 8 bases identical to TRBD2. The CDR3 loop spans 14 amino acids. Unmatched junction bases numbered 4, after V lost 3 bases and J lost 2 bases. CDR1 is GTSNPN, CDR2 SVGIG, per germline (reference sequence). CDR3 sequence: CAWRREGLTDTQYF. Written as DNA, the CDR3 is TGTGCCTGGAGACGGGAGGGGCTCACAGATACGCAGTATTTT.

The rearrangement uses TRBV28 and TRBJ1-3; D unclear. The CDR3 has 15 residues. Germline V lookup: CDR1 MDHEN, CDR2 SYDVKM. V was trimmed by 4 bases and J by 0 bases, leaving 10 bases between them. The CDR3 spells CASSWYSTSGNTIYF. The CDR3, as DNA: TGTGCCAGCAGTTGGTACAGCACCTCTGGAAACACCATATATTTT. Supplemented by reference TRBV28 and TRBJ1-3, the full variable domain reads DVKVTQSSRYLVKRTGEKVFLECVQDMDHENMFWYRQDPGLGLRLIYFSYDVKMKEKGDIPEGYSVSREKKERFSLILESASTNQTSMYLCASSWYSTSGNTIYFGEGSWLTVV.

The chain links TRBV4-1 to TRBJ2-2, with D possibly being TRBD1 (6 bases). The CDR3 totals 17 residues. V lost 0 bases and J 3 bases, leaving 14 bases between the germline ends. Germline CDR1 reads MGHRA; CDR2 reads YSYEKL. The CDR3 protein is CASSQEQGFSDTGELFF. The CDR3 region has the DNA TGCGCCAGCAGCCAAGAACAGGGTTTTTCCGACACCGGGGAGCTGTTTTTT.

This chain uses TRBV7-8 with TRBJ2-1; D uncertain. Germline loops: CDR1 SGHVS, CDR2 FQNEAQ. Between the trimmed V and J ends, which lost 1 base and 6 bases, there was a span of 7 bases. CDR3 size: 13 residues. The CDR3 here is CASSLGVPNEQFF. For the CDR3, the DNA is TGTGCCAGCAGCTTAGGGGTCCCCAATGAGCAGTTCTTC.

The CDR3 spells CASSLWSGAGETQYF. The CDR3 coding sequence is TGTGCCAGCAGCTTATGGAGCGGGGCCGGGGAGACCCAGTACTTC. V is TRBV7-2 and J is TRBJ2-5, with 7 bases lining up with TRBD2. Trimming at V came to 2 bases and at J to 5 bases, leaving 8 bases not matched to a gene. The CDR3 sequence is 15 residues long. CDR1 SGHTA and CDR2 FQGNSA come from the germline V gene. The whole variable domain, remainder taken from reference TRBV7-2 and TRBJ2-5, is GAGVSQSPSNKVTEKGKDVELRCDPISGHTALYWYRQSLGQGLEFLIYFQGNSAPDKSGLPSDRFSAERTGGSVSTLTIQRTQQEDSAVYLCASSLWSGAGETQYFGPGTRLLVL.

This sequence joins TRBV27 and TRBJ1-1, with D possibly being TRBD1 (5 bases). The CDR3 consists of 13 residues. Germline V gene lookup returns CDR1 MNHEY and CDR2 SMNVEV (reference sequence). The germline V and J ends were trimmed by 6 bases and 1 base, with 9 bases remaining between them. This CDR3 is CASRADRNTEAFF. In nucleotides, the CDR3 is TGTGCCAGCAGGGCCGACAGGAACACTGAAGCTTTCTTT.